This T cell receptor beta chain was identified in a study of blood T cell repertoires in COVID-19. Overall study context: The United States, Italy and Spain were the sources of the acute and convalescent COVID-19 samples. Sources were T cells, B-cell-depleted T cells, or PBMCs; the material itself was cDNA or gDNA.

In its sample, this clone was seen a few times. The trim removed 2 bases at V and 5 bases at J, leaving 11 bases unmatched. Germline V gene lookup returns CDR1 SGHVS and CDR2 FQNEAQ. The CDR3 is 16 residues long. In the authors' methods: Estimated nucleated cell counts came from reference gene primer amplification. TCRdb's table, derived via immunoSEQ multiplex PCR, lists solely in-frame clones and lacks some. V and J calls and clone size are copied from that table; D and trimming were computed from the DNA. The sample includes 110,000 or so clones, about 83% of them seen just once. The sequence derives from a woman between 50 and 59 years old with acute or convalescent COVID-19. This chain uses TRBV7-8 with TRBJ2-7, with TRBD2 matching 8 bases. Sequencing was carried out using peripheral blood. DNA of the CDR3: TGTGCCAGCAGCTTACCCCAGCGGGGGCCCGGAGACGAGCAGTACTTC. It encodes CASSLPQRGPGDEQYF. The full variable domain, rest sourced from reference TRBV7-8 and TRBJ2-7, is GAGVSQSPRYKVAKRGQDVALRCDPISGHVSLFWYQQALGQGPEFLTYFQNEAQLDKSGLPSDRFFAERPEGSVSTLKIQRTQQEDSAVYLCASSLPQRGPGDEQYFGPGTRLTVT.